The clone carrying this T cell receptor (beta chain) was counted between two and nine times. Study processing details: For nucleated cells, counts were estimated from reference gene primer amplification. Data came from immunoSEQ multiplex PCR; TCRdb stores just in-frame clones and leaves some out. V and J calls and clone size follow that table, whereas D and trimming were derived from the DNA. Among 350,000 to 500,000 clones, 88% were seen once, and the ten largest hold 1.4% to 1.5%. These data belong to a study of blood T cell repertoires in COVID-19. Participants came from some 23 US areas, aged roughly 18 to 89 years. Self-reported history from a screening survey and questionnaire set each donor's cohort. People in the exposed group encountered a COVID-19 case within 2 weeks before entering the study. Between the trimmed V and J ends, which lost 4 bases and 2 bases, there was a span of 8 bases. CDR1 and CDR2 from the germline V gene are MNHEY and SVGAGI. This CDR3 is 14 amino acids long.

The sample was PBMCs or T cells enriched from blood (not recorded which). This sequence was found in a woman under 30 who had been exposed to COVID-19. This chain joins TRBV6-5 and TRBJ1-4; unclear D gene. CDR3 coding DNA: TGTGCCAGCAGTTCCCCCCGGACTAATGAAAAACTGTTTTTT. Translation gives CASSSPRTNEKLFF.